These 24 T cell receptor beta chains originate from one sample sequenced in a study of identifying expanded T cells in peripheral blood. Assay: immunoSEQ multiplex PCR; the TCRdb copy retains only in-frame clones and omits some. The sample records around 100,000 clones, around nine tenths being singletons. The sequencing input was blood. Receptors were obtained from a person aged 18 to 75 in good health.

This clone occurred a few times. The rearrangement links TRBV18 to TRBJ2-3; D gene unclear. There are 12 residues in the CDR3. The germline CDR1 and CDR2 sequences are KGHSH and LQKENI. V lost 3 bases and J 2 bases, leaving 3 bases between the germline ends. CDR3 in DNA: TGTGCCAGCTCACCTAACACAGATACGCAGTATTTT. It specifies CASSPNTDTQYF.

This clone was counted once. V usage is TRBV5-1 and J usage is TRBJ2-2, with 12 bases that match TRBD2. Germline V gene data show CDR1 as SGHRS and CDR2 as YFSETQ. Losses at the gene ends were 3 bases for V and 3 bases for J; bases not matched to a gene: 6. The CDR3 consists of 17 residues. CDR3 residues: CASSSQTSGGYTGELFF. CDR3 coding DNA: TGCGCCAGCAGCTCCCAGACTAGCGGGGGCTACACCGGGGAGCTGTTTTTT.

The chain recombines TRBV2 with TRBJ2-1; D gene unclear. V lost 8 bases and J lost 4, with 3 bases in between. Germline CDR1 is SNHLY and CDR2 is FYNNEI. The CDR3 length is 10 residues. CDR3 in amino acids: CASVYNEQFF. In DNA, the CDR3 is TGTGCCAGCGTATACAATGAGCAGTTCTTC. Variable domain in full (rest from reference TRBV2 and TRBJ2-1): EPEVTQTPSHQVTQMGQEVILRCVPISNHLYFYWYRQILGQKVEFLVSFYNNEISEKSEIFDDQFSVERPDGSNFTLKIRSTKLEDSAMYFCASVYNEQFFGPGTRLTVL.

The rearrangement uses TRBV2 and TRBJ1-3, with 8 nucleotides matching TRBD1. The CDR3 has 13 amino acids. Germline V lookup: CDR1 SNHLY, CDR2 FYNNEI. After removal of 8 bases from V and 4 bases from J, the junction contained 4 bases not matched to a gene. The DNA for the CDR3 is TGTGCCAGCGGACAGGGTCAGGGAAACACCATATATTTT. Its protein product is CASGQGQGNTIYF.

The genes are TRBV27 and TRBJ2-5; D gene uncertain. Germline V lookup: CDR1 MNHEY, CDR2 SMNVEV (reference sequence). Trimming removed 5 bases from V and 3 bases from J, with 10 bases in between. The CDR3 has 13 amino acids. As DNA, the CDR3 is TGTGCCAGCAGTATTCAGGTGAAAGAGACCCAGTACTTC. This gives the protein CASSIQVKETQYF.

This chain uses TRBV2 with TRBJ2-1, with D maybe TRBD2 (6 bases). Trimming left V 1 base short and J 2 bases short, with 9 bases between. Germline V gives CDR1 SNHLY, CDR2 FYNNEI. This CDR3 is built from 15 residues. The CDR3 region is CASSEEWEAYNEQFF. The CDR3, as DNA: TGTGCCAGCAGTGAAGAATGGGAGGCCTACAATGAGCAGTTCTTC.

In its sample, this clone was seen a few times. V gene TRBV5-4 combines with J gene TRBJ1-4; possibly TRBD1 for D (5 bases). From germline, CDR1 is SGHNT and CDR2 YYREEE (reference sequence). Trimming took 3 bases from V and 6 from J, leaving 9 bases between them. The length of the CDR3 is 13 residues. The CDR3 sequence is CASSSGRDEKLFF. In DNA form, the CDR3 reads TGTGCCAGCAGCTCGGGACGGGATGAAAAACTGTTTTTT. Drawing the rest from reference TRBV5-4 and TRBJ1-4, the complete variable domain is ETGVTQSPTHLIKTRGQQVTLRCSSQSGHNTVSWYQQALGQGPQFIFQYYREEENGRGNFPPRFSGLQFPNYSSELNVNALELDDSALYLCASSSGRDEKLFFGSGTQLSVL.

The rearrangement joins TRBV18 to TRBJ2-1; the match to TRBD1 covers 8 bases. This CDR3 is 15 amino acids long. Germline V gene lookup returns CDR1 KGHSH and CDR2 LQKENI. With 5 bases clipped from V and 5 bases from J, the junction kept 8 bases outside the gene matches. CDR3 protein: CASSKGQERNNEQFF. DNA for the CDR3: TGTGCCAGCTCAAAGGGACAGGAGCGAAACAATGAGCAGTTCTTC.

The rearrangement links TRBV7-2 to TRBJ2-7; D gene unclear. Germline-derived CDR1 and CDR2 are SGHTA and FQGNSA. V was trimmed by 5 bases and J by 0 bases, leaving 8 bases between them. This CDR3 region has 13 residues. DNA of the CDR3: TGTGCCAGCAGCCAAGACAACTCCTACGAGCAGTACTTC. Translation: CASSQDNSYEQYF. The full variable domain, with the rest looked up from reference TRBV7-2 and TRBJ2-7, is GAGVSQSPSNKVTEKGKDVELRCDPISGHTALYWYRQSLGQGLEFLIYFQGNSAPDKSGLPSDRFSAERTGGSVSTLTIQRTQQEDSAVYLCASSQDNSYEQYFGPGTRLTVT.

The chain carries TRBV19 and TRBJ1-5; TRBD1 agrees at 7 bases. V lost 6 bases and J lost 4; bases outside the gene matches: 9. The germline gives CDR1 LNHDA, CDR2 SQIVND (reference sequence). This CDR3 contains 15 residues. The CDR3 reads CASSPTGDLNQPQHF. The CDR3 DNA sequence: TGTGCCAGTAGCCCTACAGGGGATTTAAATCAGCCCCAGCATTTT.

V is TRBV6-1 and J is TRBJ2-7; no firm D call. The CDR3 has 13 residues. Germline CDR1 reads MNHNS; CDR2 reads SASEGT. V dropped 3 bases and J dropped 4 bases, with 10 bases sitting between them. The CDR3 region has the DNA TGTGCCAGCAGTGACGCCTTGGGATACGAGCAGTACTTC. Its protein product is CASSDALGYEQYF.

The chain couples TRBV7-9 to TRBJ1-2; no clear D. Germline loops: CDR1 SEHNR, CDR2 FQNEAQ (reference sequence). This CDR3 comprises 13 residues. V was trimmed by 5 bases and J by 3 bases, leaving 10 bases between them. This CDR3 reads CASSHAADYGYTF. The CDR3 DNA reads TGTGCCAGCAGCCATGCCGCGGACTATGGCTACACCTTC.

The chain has TRBV7-6 and TRBJ2-1; 8 bases align to TRBD1. The CDR3 loop spans 13 amino acids. V was clipped by 10 bases and J by 5 bases; unmatched bases: 7. CDR1 and CDR2 (germline): SGHVS, FNYEAQ. The CDR3 reads CATAGQEDNEQFF. The CDR3 DNA sequence: TGTGCCACCGCGGGACAGGAGGACAATGAGCAGTTCTTC.

Only a few counts were recorded for this clone. The chain links TRBV5-1 to TRBJ1-2, with 7 positions matching TRBD1. V lost 4 bases to trimming and J lost 8 bases; unmatched junction nucleotides: 8. Germline CDR1 SGHRS, CDR2 YFSETQ. This CDR3 spans 13 amino acids. The chain's CDR3 is CASSHTTGEGYTF. The CDR3 DNA reads TGCGCCAGCAGCCACACAACAGGGGAGGGCTACACCTTC.

This clone was seen a few times. V and J are TRBV7-9 and TRBJ1-1; no firm D call. V was shortened by 1 base and J by 0 bases, with 9 bases between the two germline ends. CDR1 is SEHNR and CDR2 is FQNEAQ in the germline V gene (reference sequence). This CDR3 comprises 15 residues. The CDR3 region has the DNA TGTGCCAGCAGCTTAGTAAACAGCATGAACACTGAAGCTTTCTTT. Translating gives CASSLVNSMNTEAFF.

A remark on this clone: The germline gene is not matched at one end of the junction; a read error may be the cause. The gene calls are TRBV9 and TRBJ1-2; the D gene is possibly TRBD1 (5 bases). The length of the CDR3 is 14 residues. Germline V gene data show CDR1 as SGDLS and CDR2 as YYNGEE. The CDR3 reads CASSTDGGLYGFTF. As DNA, the CDR3 is TGTGCCAGCAGCACGGATGGGGGACTCTATGGCTTCACCTTC.

This rearrangement joins TRBV6-1 to TRBJ1-5; D is perhaps TRBD1 (6 bases). This CDR3 is built from 15 residues. V lost 6 bases and J 2 bases, leaving 14 bases between the germline ends. Germline assignment: CDR1 MNHNS and CDR2 SASEGT. CDR3 in amino acids: CASRAGTMRNQPQHF. CDR3 sequence (DNA): TGTGCCAGCAGGGCCGGGACAATGCGCAATCAGCCCCAGCATTTT.

The J gene is TRBJ2-7, the V gene TRBV29-1; the D gene is possibly TRBD2 (5 bases). The V gene's germline CDR1 is SQVTM and CDR2 ANQGSEA. The ends were cut back, 6 bases at V and 4 bases at J, with 16 bases in the middle. The length of the CDR3 is 13 residues. DNA of the CDR3: TGCAGCGTCCTGACCGGGCGAGGGTACGAGCAGTACTTC. Translated: CSVLTGRGYEQYF.

V gene TRBV29-1 combines with J gene TRBJ2-5, with unresolved D. Per germline, CDR1 SQVTM and CDR2 ANQGSEA. The CDR3 is made up of 13 amino acids. Trimming shortened V by 1 base and J by 5 bases, and 11 bases separated the two germline ends. In DNA, the CDR3 is TGCAGCGTTGAAGGGGTGGTGCGGGAGACCCAGTACTTC. Its protein is CSVEGVVRETQYF.

This clone was recorded once. The chain carries TRBV7-3 and TRBJ2-2; D could derive from TRBD1 or TRBD2 (5 bases each). The CDR3 covers 17 residues. The germline gives CDR1 SGHTA, CDR2 FQGTGA. V lost 0 bases to trimming and J lost 5 bases, with 16 bases between them. CDR3 sequence: CASSLTGAVTSTGELFF. In DNA form, the CDR3 reads TGTGCCAGCAGCTTAACCGGGGCAGTGACTTCTACCGGGGAGCTGTTTTTT. Complete variable domain (other parts from reference TRBV7-3 and TRBJ2-2): GAGVSQTPSNKVTEKGKYVELRCDPISGHTALYWYRQSLGQGPEFLIYFQGTGAADDSGLPNDRFFAVRPEGSVSTLKIQRTERGDSAVYLCASSLTGAVTSTGELFFGEGSRLTVL.

The V gene is TRBV18, the J gene TRBJ2-3, with TRBD1 identical over 8 bases. CDR1 and CDR2 from the germline V gene are KGHSH and LQKENI. The CDR3 sequence is 15 residues long. J lost 0 bases, V lost 4 bases, and 3 bases had no gene match. Here the CDR3 DNA reads TGTGCCAGCTCACTGGGACAGGCTAGCACAGATACGCAGTATTTT. It specifies CASSLGQASTDTQYF.

The chain uses TRBV7-2 and TRBJ1-1; 7 bases agree with TRBD1. V dropped 5 bases and J dropped 0; count of bases not matched to a gene: 0. There are 13 residues in the CDR3. Per the germline V gene, CDR1 is SGHTA and CDR2 is FQGNSA. The CDR3 DNA follows: TGTGCCAGCAGCGACAGGGTGAACACTGAAGCTTTCTTT. It encodes CASSDRVNTEAFF.

This clone turned up a few times. The genes are TRBV5-1 and TRBJ1-6; D unresolved. This CDR3 has 14 amino acids. V was pared by 0 bases and J by 7 bases, with 8 bases between. Per the germline V gene, CDR1 is SGHRS and CDR2 is YFSETQ. CDR3 protein: CASSLDRRNSPLHF. The DNA for the CDR3 is TGCGCCAGCAGCTTGGATCGCCGGAATTCACCCCTCCACTTT.

The chain couples TRBV27 to TRBJ1-6; D is undetermined. The length of the CDR3 is 13 residues. V was trimmed by 3 bases and J by 10 bases, leaving 10 bases between them. The germline gives CDR1 MNHEY, CDR2 SMNVEV (reference sequence). CDR3 DNA: TGTGCCAGCAGTTTTTGGGCCTACTCACCCCTCCACTTT. It specifies CASSFWAYSPLHF.